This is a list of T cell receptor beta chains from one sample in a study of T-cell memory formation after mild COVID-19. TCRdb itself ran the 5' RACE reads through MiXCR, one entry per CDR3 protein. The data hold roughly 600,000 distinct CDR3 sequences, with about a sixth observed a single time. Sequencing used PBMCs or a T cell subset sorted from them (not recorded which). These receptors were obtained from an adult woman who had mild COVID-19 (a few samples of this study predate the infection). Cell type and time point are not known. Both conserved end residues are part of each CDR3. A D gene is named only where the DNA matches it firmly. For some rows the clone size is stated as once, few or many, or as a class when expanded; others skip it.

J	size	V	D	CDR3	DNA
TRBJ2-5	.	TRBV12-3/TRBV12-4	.	CASRQGSQETQYF	TGTGCCAGCAGACAGGGTTCCCAAGAGACCCAGTACTTC
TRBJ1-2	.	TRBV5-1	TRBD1	CASSLSGTGRGYTF	TGCGCCAGCAGCTTGTCCGGGACAGGGAGAGGCTACACCTTC
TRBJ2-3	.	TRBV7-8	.	CASSRTAVRDTQYF	TGTGCCAGCAGCCGGACAGCCGTCAGGGATACGCAGTATTTT
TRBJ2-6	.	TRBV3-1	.	CASSPGTPGANVLTF	TGTGCCAGCAGCCCCGGGACACCGGGGGCCAACGTCCTGACTTTC
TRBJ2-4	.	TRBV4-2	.	CASSQGVDKNIQYF	TGTGCCAGCAGCCAAGGGGTAGATAAAAACATTCAGTACTTC
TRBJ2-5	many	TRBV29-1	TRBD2	CSSRTSGRQETQYF	TGCAGCTCCCGGACTAGCGGGAGACAAGAGACCCAGTACTTC
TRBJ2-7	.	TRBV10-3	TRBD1	CAIRETGTERYEQYF	TGTGCCATCAGGGAGACAGGGACCGAAAGGTACGAGCAGTACTTC
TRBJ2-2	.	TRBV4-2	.	CASSQDSGYKNTGELFF	TGTGCCAGCAGCCAAGATTCTGGTTACAAGAACACCGGGGAGCTGTTTTTT
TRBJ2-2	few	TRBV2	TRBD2	CASRLAVTGELFF	TGTGCCAGCAGGCTAGCGGTCACCGGGGAGCTGTTTTTT
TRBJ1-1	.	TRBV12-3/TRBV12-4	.	CASSLGQSGNTEAFF	TGTGCCAGCAGTTTGGGACAATCGGGGAACACTGAAGCTTTCTTT
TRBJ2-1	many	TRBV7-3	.	CASSLSSKDEQFF	TGTGCCAGCAGCTTGAGCAGTAAAGATGAGCAGTTCTTC
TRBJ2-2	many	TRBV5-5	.	CASSPRGANTGELFF	TGTGCCAGCAGCCCCAGGGGCGCGAACACCGGGGAGCTGTTTTTT
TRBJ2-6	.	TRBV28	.	CASSPAGIGANVLTF	TGTGCCAGCAGTCCCGCGGGGATTGGGGCCAACGTCCTGACTTTC
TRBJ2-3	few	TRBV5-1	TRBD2	CASSLGISGGDTQYF	TGCGCCAGCAGCTTGGGGATCAGCGGGGGGGATACGCAGTATTTT
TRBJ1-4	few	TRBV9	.	CASSDAPGRREKLFF	TGTGCCAGCAGCGACGCTCCCGGGCGACGGGAAAAACTGTTTTTT
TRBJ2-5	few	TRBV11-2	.	CASSLGGGVQETQYF	TGTGCCAGCAGCTTAGGCGGGGGCGTACAAGAGACCCAGTACTTC
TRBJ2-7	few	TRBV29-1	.	CSVEPGRGTYEQYF	TGCAGCGTTGAACCGGGACGGGGAACCTACGAGCAGTACTTC
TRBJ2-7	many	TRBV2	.	CASSESPGSSYEQYF	TGTGCCAGCAGTGAAAGCCCCGGGAGCTCCTACGAGCAGTACTTC
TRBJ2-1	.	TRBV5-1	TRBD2	CASSWTSGGNAGEQFF	TGCGCCAGCAGCTGGACTAGCGGGGGTAACGCGGGTGAGCAGTTCTTC
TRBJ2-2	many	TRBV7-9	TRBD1	CASSPRDRGLNGELFF	TGTGCCAGCAGCCCCCGGGACAGGGGGCTAAACGGGGAGCTGTTTTTT
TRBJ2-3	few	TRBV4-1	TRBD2	CASSHARGGGDTQYF	TGCGCCAGCAGCCACGCCCGGGGGGGGGGAGATACGCAGTATTTT
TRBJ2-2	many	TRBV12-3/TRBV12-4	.	CASSLSDMNTGELFF	TGTGCCAGCAGTTTATCGGACATGAACACCGGGGAGCTGTTTTTT
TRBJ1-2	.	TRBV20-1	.	CSARDRRGTYGYTF	TGCAGTGCTAGAGATAGGAGGGGTACCTATGGCTACACCTTC
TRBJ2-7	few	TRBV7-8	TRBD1	CASSLSSGTGNYEQYF	TGTGCCAGCAGCTTGAGCTCCGGGACAGGGAACTACGAGCAGTACTTC
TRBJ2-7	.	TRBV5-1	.	CASSLYASYEQYF	TGCGCCAGCAGCTTGTACGCATCCTACGAGCAGTACTTC
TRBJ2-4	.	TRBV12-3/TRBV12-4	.	CASSSNPGVAKNIQYF	TGTGCCAGCAGCTCTAACCCTGGAGTAGCCAAAAACATTCAGTACTTC
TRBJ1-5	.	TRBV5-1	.	CASAPGTGSNQPQHF	TGCGCCAGCGCCCCGGGAACAGGAAGCAATCAGCCCCAGCATTTT
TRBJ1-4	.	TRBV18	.	CASSPPGTRNEKLFF	TGTGCCAGCTCACCACCGGGGACACGTAATGAAAAACTGTTTTTT